The 8 T cell receptor beta chains reported below all come from one sample, sequenced in a study of identical twins. TCRdb used MiXCR to reprocess the 5' RACE reads, holding one entry per CDR3 protein. Of roughly 700,000 distinct CDR3 sequences detected, 8.5% to 9% appear once; the ten largest clones hold 0.98%. These records were also assigned to another study, of yellow fever vaccine responses in identical twins.

Sequencing was done on a sample of PBMCs. These TCRs come from a woman under 30 in good health.

This clonotype has a handful of counts. The chain employs TRBV10-3 and TRBJ1-1; no reliable D call. The ends were cut back, 4 bases at V and 5 bases at J, with 17 bases in the middle. CDR1 is ENHRY, CDR2 SYGVKD, per germline. This CDR3 region has 15 residues. CDR3 sequence reads: CAISAPSGERTEAFF. The CDR3 bases are TGTGCCATCAGTGCCCCTTCCGGGGAGAGGACTGAAGCTTTCTTT.

This clonotype was seen more than once but under ten times. The rearrangement links TRBV28 to TRBJ2-1; the match to TRBD2 covers 11 bases. The CDR3 has 14 amino acids. From germline, CDR1 is MDHEN and CDR2 SYDVKM. V lost 6 bases to trimming and J lost 10 bases; unmatched junction nucleotides: 8. This CDR3 reads CASSKTSGVLEQFF. CDR3 in DNA: TGTGCCAGCAGCAAGACTAGCGGGGTGCTCGAGCAGTTCTTC. Variable domain in full (rest from reference TRBV28 and TRBJ2-1): DVKVTQSSRYLVKRTGEKVFLECVQDMDHENMFWYRQDPGLGLRLIYFSYDVKMKEKGDIPEGYSVSREKKERFSLILESASTNQTSMYLCASSKTSGVLEQFFGPGTRLTVL.

This clonotype showed up just a few times. The J gene is TRBJ2-7, the V gene TRBV20-1, with 9 bases that match TRBD2. The trim removed 3 bases at V and 5 bases at J, leaving 20 bases unmatched. The germline CDR1 and CDR2 sequences are DFQATT and SNEGSKA (reference sequence). This CDR3 is built from 18 residues. The CDR3 DNA sequence: TGCAGTGCTAGGCATCGGCGGGAGGGCCTGGGTAGAAAGAACGAGCAGTACTTC. Translating gives CSARHRREGLGRKNEQYF.

This clonotype showed up just a few times. CDR3 residues: CSARPRDGELFF. The CDR3 nucleotides are TGCAGTGCTAGGCCTCGGGACGGGGAGCTGTTTTTT. The chain combines TRBV20-1 with TRBJ2-2; possibly TRBD2 for D (5 bases). Deletions cut 3 bases from V and 7 bases from J, with 9 bases between. Germline assignment: CDR1 DFQATT and CDR2 SNEGSKA (reference sequence). CDR3 length equals 12 residues.

Comments on this clonotype: This may arise from a read error, as a much more abundant clone is one base away. DNA for the CDR3: TGTGCCAGCAGCTTAAAAGGGGTGGGGATCACCTACGAGCAGTACTTC. This encodes CASSLKGVGITYEQYF. This chain uses TRBV7-9 with TRBJ2-7; tentatively, D is TRBD1 (5 bases). Trimming took off 2 bases at V and 2 bases at J, with 16 bases between the two ends. The germline V gene encodes CDR1 SEHNR and CDR2 FQNEAQ (reference sequence). The CDR3 is made up of 16 amino acids.

This clonotype was counted between two and nine times. CDR3 nucleotides: TGTGCCAGCAGCAAACCCGGGACTAGCGTCGCCGGGGAGCTGTTTTTT. Encoded protein: CASSKPGTSVAGELFF. This chain joins TRBV3-1 and TRBJ2-2; 10 bases agree with TRBD2. The V gene's germline CDR1 is LGHDT and CDR2 YNNKEL (reference sequence). There are 16 residues in the CDR3. The V gene end was trimmed by 5 bases and the J gene end by 6 bases; junction bases not matched to a gene: 9.

This clonotype was found a few times. The rearrangement links TRBV7-9 to TRBJ2-7; D may be TRBD1 (5 bases). The CDR3 sequence is 15 residues long. Deletions cut 0 bases from V and 6 bases from J, with 15 bases between. From germline, CDR1 is SEHNR and CDR2 FQNEAQ (reference sequence). Here the CDR3 reads CASSLATGRAGEQYF. The CDR3 DNA sequence: TGTGCCAGCAGCTTAGCGACGGGCAGGGCCGGCGAGCAGTACTTC.

The table lists this clonotype with a few counts. This chain joins TRBV6-1 and TRBJ1-6, with D possibly matching TRBD1 (5 bases). The germline gives CDR1 MNHNS, CDR2 SASEGT. V gave up 5 bases and J gave up 6 bases, with 17 bases separating them. The CDR3 loop spans 16 amino acids. Here the CDR3 reads CASSRGGGRGNSPLHF. The CDR3 nucleotides read TGTGCCAGCAGTCGTGGGGGGGGACGAGGTAATTCACCCCTCCACTTT.